Following are 31 T cell receptor beta chains from one sample sequenced in a study of T cell clones after liver transplantation. Produced via immunoSEQ multiplex PCR; TCRdb's table is partial and in-frame only. The sample includes roughly 72,000 clones, approximately 81% seen only once; the top ten take around 2.2%. This sample comprised CD4+ T cells from blood, obtained about 50 months after liver transplant. The receptors stem from a human patient who received a liver transplant. Some T cells could come from the graft donor.

The chain employs TRBV13 and TRBJ1-6, with TRBD1 as a possible D gene (6 bases). Germline lookup yields CDR1 PRHDT and CDR2 FYEKMQ (reference sequence). V gave up 4 bases and J gave up 8 bases, with 12 bases separating them. The CDR3 runs to 14 residues. CDR3 coding DNA: TGTGCCAGCAGCTATACGAACAGGGATTCACCCCTCCACTTT. Translation gives CASSYTNRDSPLHF.

This rearrangement joins TRBV28 to TRBJ1-2; the D gene is possibly TRBD1 (6 bases). Germline V CDR1 and CDR2: MDHEN, SYDVKM. The CDR3 spans 14 residues. Trimming took 6 bases from V and 8 from J, leaving 19 bases between them. CDR3 nucleotide sequence: TGTGCCAGCAGAAAAAGTACAGGGTTTTCAGGCTACACCTTC. Its translation: CASRKSTGFSGYTF.

The rearrangement links TRBV6-6 to TRBJ2-2, with TRBD1 matching 11 bases. The germline V gene has CDR1 MNHNY and CDR2 SVGAGI (reference sequence). The junction had 0 bases not matched to a gene; V was cut back by 6 bases and J by 6 bases. The CDR3 consists of 13 residues. CDR3 in amino acids: CASRGQGAGELFF. CDR3 DNA sequence: TGTGCCAGCAGGGGACAGGGGGCCGGGGAGCTGTTTTTT.

The DNA for the CDR3 is TGCGCCAGCAGCCCCTCTTCCCCGAACACTGAAGCTTTCTTT. It codes for CASSPSSPNTEAFF. V is TRBV4-3 and J is TRBJ1-1; unclear D gene. Trimming pared 4 bases from V and 1 base from J, leaving 10 bases between. This CDR3 is 14 amino acids long. The germline V gene encodes CDR1 LGHNA and CDR2 YSLEER.

The chain combines TRBV11-3 with TRBJ2-2, with D tentatively TRBD2 (5 bases). CDR1 is SGHNT, CDR2 YENEEA, per germline. The germline V and J ends were trimmed by 5 bases and 6 bases, with 13 bases remaining between them. The CDR3 sequence is 14 residues long. The DNA for the CDR3 is TGTGCCAGCAGCCCCCCCCGGGATCCCGGGGAGCTGTTTTTT. This gives the protein CASSPPRDPGELFF.

The rearrangement links TRBV28 to TRBJ2-6, with D hard to call. Germline V lookup: CDR1 MDHEN, CDR2 SYDVKM. V was clipped by 4 bases and J by 9 bases, with 4 bases between them. The CDR3 spans 11 residues. This CDR3 reads CASSSGNVLTF. Written as DNA, the CDR3 is TGTGCCAGCAGTTCAGGCAACGTCCTGACTTTC.

In this sample, this clone turned up many times. V and J are TRBV9 and TRBJ2-3; D is unresolved. This CDR3 is 16 amino acids long. V lost 4 bases and J lost 1, with 16 bases in between. Per the germline V gene, CDR1 is SGDLS and CDR2 is YYNGEE. CDR3 coding DNA: TGTGCCAGCAGCAACACGGATTCTGCCCGCACAGATACGCAGTATTTT. Protein sequence: CASSNTDSARTDTQYF.

The chain uses TRBV7-2 and TRBJ2-5, with D hard to call. CDR1 is SGHTA and CDR2 is FQGNSA in the germline V gene. The V and J ends lost 1 base and 2 bases respectively, with 8 bases between them. The CDR3 is 14 amino acids. The CDR3 sequence: CASSLGPEQETQYF. The CDR3, as DNA: TGTGCCAGCAGCTTAGGGCCAGAACAAGAGACCCAGTACTTC.

A single count supports this clone. This rearrangement joins TRBV25-1 to TRBJ2-1, with 10 bases lining up with TRBD2. CDR3 size: 14 residues. Per germline, CDR1 MGHDK and CDR2 SYGVNS. V gave up 9 bases and J gave up 4 bases; unmatched junction bases: 6. CDR3 in DNA: TGTGCCAGTTCCGGGACTAGCGCTTACAATGAGCAGTTCTTC. Protein product: CASSGTSAYNEQFF.

This clone appeared a single time. The chain uses TRBV6-1 and TRBJ1-2; 7 positions match TRBD1. With 3 bases clipped from V and 3 bases from J, the junction kept 13 bases outside the gene matches. The germline V gene has CDR1 MNHNS and CDR2 SASEGT. CDR3 length equals 17 residues. CDR3 in DNA: TGTGCCAGCAGTGACCTGGACAGGAAAGTAGCGGACTATGGCTACACCTTC. It specifies CASSDLDRKVADYGYTF.

This chain links TRBV7-6 with TRBJ2-3, with D possibly being TRBD1 (6 bases). Trimming removed 5 bases at V and 3 bases at J, with 15 bases between. Per germline, CDR1 SGHVS and CDR2 FNYEAQ. The length of the CDR3 is 15 residues. This CDR3 is CASSLRGFGTDTQYF. CDR3 coding DNA: TGTGCCAGCAGCCTAAGGGGGTTCGGGACAGATACGCAGTATTTT.

This clone has only one observation. One base separates it from a far larger clone, so it is likely a read error. The CDR3 DNA reads TGTGCCAGCAGCTTAACTAGCGGCTACGAGCAGTACTTC. It is translated as CASSLTSGYEQYF. The chain carries TRBV5-6 and TRBJ2-7; 8 bases match TRBD2. Germline CDR1 and CDR2: SGHDT and YYEEEE. With 2 bases clipped from V and 3 bases from J, the junction kept 1 base outside the gene matches. CDR3 length: 13 residues.

This clone was seen more than once but under ten times. The chain couples TRBV7-9 to TRBJ1-2; 10 positions agree with TRBD1. Looked up from germline, CDR1 is SEHNR and CDR2 is FQNEAQ (reference sequence). V was clipped by 5 bases and J by 8 bases; unmatched bases: 8. The CDR3 covers 14 residues. CDR3 protein: CASSRAGTGEGYTF. The CDR3 DNA reads as TGTGCCAGCAGCCGCGCCGGGACAGGGGAGGGCTACACCTTC.

This clone has a single count. This chain joins TRBV6-1 and TRBJ1-1, with TRBD1 matching over 7 bases. CDR1 and CDR2 (germline): MNHNS, SASEGT. V lost 7 bases to trimming and J lost 1 base; unmatched junction nucleotides: 6. This CDR3 is built from 14 residues. The CDR3 here is CASIRGQRNTEAFF. Here the CDR3 DNA reads TGTGCCAGCATTAGGGGGCAAAGGAACACTGAAGCTTTCTTT.

This sequence joins TRBV2 and TRBJ1-1; possible D gene TRBD1, 5 bases. Germline CDR1 reads SNHLY; CDR2 reads FYNNEI. Trimming shortened V by 6 bases and J by 4 bases, and 15 bases separated the two germline ends. The CDR3 has 14 amino acids. CDR3 amino acids: CASRVTARGTEAFF. The DNA of the CDR3 is TGTGCCAGCAGGGTTACAGCTAGGGGCACTGAAGCTTTCTTT. The full variable domain, rest sourced from reference TRBV2 and TRBJ1-1, is EPEVTQTPSHQVTQMGQEVILRCVPISNHLYFYWYRQILGQKVEFLVSFYNNEISEKSEIFDDQFSVERPDGSNFTLKIRSTKLEDSAMYFCASRVTARGTEAFFGQGTRLTVV.

The chain combines TRBV29-1 with TRBJ2-7; unclear D gene. Trimming removed 4 bases from V and 0 bases from J, with 13 bases in between. This CDR3 region has 14 residues. In germline, CDR1 is SQVTM, CDR2 ANQGSEA. The CDR3 loop reads CSVASGMSSYEQYF. The DNA for the CDR3 is TGCAGCGTTGCCAGTGGGATGAGCTCCTACGAGCAGTACTTC.

The V and J genes are TRBV5-1 and TRBJ2-1, with a weak D call TRBD1 (5 bases). Germline loops: CDR1 SGHRS, CDR2 YFSETQ. V lost 2 bases to trimming and J lost 9 bases, with 21 bases between them. This CDR3 spans 16 amino acids. The CDR3 reads CASSFDTGPLTTEQFF. The CDR3 DNA follows: TGCGCCAGCAGCTTCGACACAGGACCATTGACAACTGAGCAGTTCTTC.

CDR3 coding DNA: TGCAGCGTGCGACAGGGGGGCGATACGCAGTATTTT. Translation gives CSVRQGGDTQYF. The chain employs TRBV29-1 and TRBJ2-3; 9 bases match TRBD1. This CDR3 spans 12 amino acids. Trimming removed 6 bases from V and 6 bases from J; junction bases left unmatched: 4. Germline CDR1 is SQVTM and CDR2 is ANQGSEA.

The V and J genes are TRBV19 and TRBJ1-2; 11 nucleotides match TRBD1. The trim removed 3 bases at V and 4 bases at J, leaving 1 base unmatched. Germline CDR1 and CDR2: LNHDA and SQIVND (reference sequence). The CDR3 sequence is 14 residues long. The CDR3 protein is CASSIGTGGYGYTF. CDR3 sequence (DNA): TGTGCCAGTAGTATCGGGACAGGGGGCTATGGCTACACCTTC.

J is TRBJ1-5 and V is TRBV18; 8 bases map to TRBD1. Germline CDR1 is KGHSH and CDR2 is LQKENI. V was pared by 4 bases and J by 0 bases, with 5 bases of the junction left unmatched. The length of the CDR3 is 16 residues. The CDR3 spells CASSRQTGASNQPQHF. Here the CDR3 DNA reads TGTGCCAGCTCACGACAGACAGGGGCTAGCAATCAGCCCCAGCATTTT.

This clone has a single count. The chain has TRBV19 and TRBJ1-1; no definite D call. CDR1 is LNHDA and CDR2 is SQIVND in the germline V gene (reference sequence). This CDR3 contains 13 residues. V lost 9 bases and J 1 base, leaving 12 bases between the germline ends. CDR3 amino acids: CASNQVQNTEAFF. The DNA for the CDR3 is TGTGCCAGCAACCAGGTACAGAACACTGAAGCTTTCTTT.

J is TRBJ2-6 and V is TRBV19; tentatively, D is TRBD2 (5 bases). Trimming stripped 3 bases from V and 0 bases from J, with 6 bases between. The CDR3 contains 15 residues. Germline V gene lookup returns CDR1 LNHDA and CDR2 SQIVND (reference sequence). The CDR3 loop is CASSMEVSGANVLTF. CDR3 bases: TGTGCCAGTAGTATGGAGGTCTCTGGGGCCAACGTCCTGACTTTC.

J is TRBJ1-4 and V is TRBV18; D is undetermined. The V and J ends lost 4 bases and 6 bases respectively, with 9 bases between them. CDR3 length: 13 amino acids. Germline CDR1 reads KGHSH; CDR2 reads LQKENI. CDR3 DNA sequence: TGTGCCAGCTCACAAGGTACGGATGAAAAACTGTTTTTT. It encodes CASSQGTDEKLFF.

This chain links TRBV5-1 with TRBJ1-4; 8 nucleotides line up with TRBD1. The CDR3 runs 15 residues. V was pared by 3 bases and J by 5 bases, with 6 bases of the junction left unmatched. The germline V gene has CDR1 SGHRS and CDR2 YFSETQ. CDR3 loop: CASSSGTGGNEKLFF. The CDR3 coding sequence is TGCGCCAGCAGCTCGGGGACAGGTGGGAATGAAAAACTGTTTTTT. The full variable domain, its missing parts supplied by reference TRBV5-1 and TRBJ1-4, is KAGVTQTPRYLIKTRGQQVTLSCSPISGHRSVSWYQQTPGQGLQFLFEYFSETQRNKGNFPGRFSGRQFSNSRSEMNVSTLELGDSALYLCASSSGTGGNEKLFFGSGTQLSVL.

This sequence joins TRBV29-1 and TRBJ2-3; the D call may be TRBD1 or TRBD2 (5 bases each). Germline assignment: CDR1 SQVTM and CDR2 ANQGSEA. The CDR3 has 13 residues. Trimming removed 5 bases at V and 0 bases at J, with 9 bases between. CDR3 sequence: CSVSGTSTDTQYF. The CDR3, as DNA: TGCAGCGTTTCCGGGACCAGCACAGATACGCAGTATTTT.

The rearrangement joins TRBV2 to TRBJ2-1; 8 bases map to TRBD1. With 5 bases clipped from V and 4 bases from J, the junction kept 7 bases outside the gene matches. The CDR3 runs 15 residues. The germline gives CDR1 SNHLY, CDR2 FYNNEI. The CDR3 is CASSTDRDPYNEQFF. The DNA of the CDR3 is TGTGCCAGCAGTACGGACAGGGATCCTTACAATGAGCAGTTCTTC.

This sequence joins TRBV4-1 and TRBJ1-6; D is possibly TRBD1 (6 bases). This CDR3 spans 14 amino acids. Between the trimmed V and J ends, which lost 2 bases and 18 bases, there was a span of 20 bases. Germline lookup yields CDR1 MGHRA and CDR2 YSYEKL. CDR3 protein: CASSQQDPPGESHF. The CDR3, as DNA: TGCGCCAGCAGCCAACAAGATCCCCCAGGGGAGTCCCACTTT.

The chain has TRBV7-2 and TRBJ2-7; the match to TRBD1 covers 10 bases. The CDR3 sequence is 15 residues long. Germline trimming cut 4 bases from V and 3 bases from J; bases unmatched to any gene: 6. Germline-derived CDR1 and CDR2 are SGHTA and FQGNSA. CDR3 nucleotides: TGTGCCAGCAGCTCCAGGGACAGGGGTATCTACGAGCAGTACTTC. Translation: CASSSRDRGIYEQYF. The full variable domain, with the rest looked up from reference TRBV7-2 and TRBJ2-7, is GAGVSQSPSNKVTEKGKDVELRCDPISGHTALYWYRQSLGQGLEFLIYFQGNSAPDKSGLPSDRFSAERTGGSVSTLTIQRTQQEDSAVYLCASSSRDRGIYEQYFGPGTRLTVT.

The CDR3: CASSVGTGGNEKLFF. The DNA for the CDR3 is TGTGCCAGCAGCGTAGGGACCGGGGGTAATGAAAAACTGTTTTTT. V is TRBV9 and J is TRBJ1-4; tentative D call: TRBD1 (5 bases). The CDR3 is 15 residues long. V lost 0 bases, J lost 4 bases, and 10 bases lay in between. Germline V gene data show CDR1 as SGDLS and CDR2 as YYNGEE.

J is TRBJ2-2 and V is TRBV13; 7 positions agree with TRBD2. The germline V gene encodes CDR1 PRHDT and CDR2 FYEKMQ (reference sequence). CDR3 size: 16 residues. V dropped 3 bases and J dropped 7; count of bases not matched to a gene: 11. The DNA of the CDR3 is TGTGCCAGCAGCTTCCGGGCGGGGGAGAGAGGCGGGGAGCTGTTTTTT. It encodes CASSFRAGERGGELFF.

This chain uses TRBV5-4 with TRBJ2-1, with D perhaps matching TRBD1 (5 bases). Trimming shortened V by 2 bases and J by 12 bases, and 12 bases separated the two germline ends. CDR3 size: 12 residues. Germline V gene lookup returns CDR1 SGHNT and CDR2 YYREEE (reference sequence). CDR3 coding DNA: TGTGCCAGCAGCTTCAGGGTGGGTGTGCAGTTCTTC. This codes for CASSFRVGVQFF.